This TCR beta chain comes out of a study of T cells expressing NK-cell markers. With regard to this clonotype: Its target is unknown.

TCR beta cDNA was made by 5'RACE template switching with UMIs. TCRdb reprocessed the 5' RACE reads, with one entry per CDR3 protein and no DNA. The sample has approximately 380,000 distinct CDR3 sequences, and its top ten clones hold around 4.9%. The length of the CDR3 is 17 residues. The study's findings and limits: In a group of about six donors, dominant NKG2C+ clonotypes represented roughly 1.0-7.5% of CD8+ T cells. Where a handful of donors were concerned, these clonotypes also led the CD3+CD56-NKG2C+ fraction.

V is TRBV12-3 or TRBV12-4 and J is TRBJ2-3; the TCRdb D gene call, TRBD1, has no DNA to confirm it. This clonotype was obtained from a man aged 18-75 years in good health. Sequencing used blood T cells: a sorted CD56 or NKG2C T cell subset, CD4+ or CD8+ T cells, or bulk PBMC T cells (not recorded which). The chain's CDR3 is CASSRRVGGADTDTQYF.